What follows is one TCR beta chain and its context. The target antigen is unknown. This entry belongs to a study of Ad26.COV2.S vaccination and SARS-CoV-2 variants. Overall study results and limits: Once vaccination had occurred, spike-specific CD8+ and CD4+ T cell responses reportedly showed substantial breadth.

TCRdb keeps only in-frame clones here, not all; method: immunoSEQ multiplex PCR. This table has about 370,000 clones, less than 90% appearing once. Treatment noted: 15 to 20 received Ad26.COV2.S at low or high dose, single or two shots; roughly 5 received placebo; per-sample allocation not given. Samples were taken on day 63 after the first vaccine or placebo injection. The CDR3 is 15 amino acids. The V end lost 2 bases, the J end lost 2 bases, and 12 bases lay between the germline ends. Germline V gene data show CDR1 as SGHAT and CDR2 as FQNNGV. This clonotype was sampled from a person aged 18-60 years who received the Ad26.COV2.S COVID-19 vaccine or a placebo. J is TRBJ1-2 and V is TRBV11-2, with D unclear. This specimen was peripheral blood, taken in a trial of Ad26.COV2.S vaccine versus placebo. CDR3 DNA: TGTGCCAGCAGCTTAAGTAACGCCGAAAACTATGGCTACACCTTC. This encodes CASSLSNAENYGYTF.